This T cell receptor beta chain appears in the sequencing data of a study of blood T cell repertoires in COVID-19. As for the study in general: Samples of COVID-19 (acute and convalescent) were obtained from the United States, Italy and Spain. From T cells, B-cell-depleted T cells, or PBMCs came the material, which was cDNA or gDNA.

Sequencing was performed with immunoSEQ multiplex PCR; in TCRdb, only in-frame clones are kept and a portion is missing. The sample lists 150,000 or so clones; around 73% were seen once. Ages ranged from roughly 18 to 95 years, with residence in 20 to 30 US areas. Each participant's cohort was designated according to participant-reported clinical history. CDR1 and CDR2 (germline): SGHNT, YENEEA. This CDR3 has 14 residues. Unmatched junction bases numbered 2, after V lost 4 bases and J lost 3 bases. This receptor was obtained from a woman between 50 and 59 years old who had recovered from COVID-19. The specimen was PBMCs or T cells enriched from blood (not recorded which). The chain links TRBV11-3 to TRBJ2-2, with 7 bases fitting TRBD1. The CDR3 is CASSSGQYTGELFF. Written as DNA, the CDR3 is TGTGCCAGCAGCTCGGGACAGTACACCGGGGAGCTGTTTTTT. Based on the CDR3 plus reference TRBV11-3 and TRBJ2-2, the full variable domain is EAGVVQSPRYKIIEKKQPVAFWCNPISGHNTLYWYLQNLGQGPELLIRYENEEAVDDSQLPKDRFSAERLKGVDSTLKIQPAELGDSAVYLCASSSGQYTGELFFGEGSRLTVL.